The rows below give T cell receptor beta chains drawn from one sample of a study of OX40 agonist ivuxolimab in advanced cancers. The protocol was immunoSEQ multiplex PCR, while the TCRdb copy is restricted to in-frame clones and leaves out a portion. The data hold tens of thousands of clones, with about 85% observed a single time. The specimen comprised CD4+ or CD8+ T cells sorted from blood, sampled in a trial of the OX40 agonist ivuxolimab. These receptors were collected from an adult with an advanced solid tumor such as melanoma, head and neck, liver or kidney cancer. The CDR3 runs from the conserved cysteine through the conserved F or W. The D gene is left open where the match is weak. Clone size, where shown, is once, few, many, or a class for clones that have expanded.

NA | TRBJ2-7 | NA | TRBV13 | TGTGCCAGCAGCACCTCCTACGAGCAGTACTTC | CASSTSYEQYF
NA | TRBJ2-7 | once | TRBV6-6 | TGTGCCACCAGAGGCGGGGATACCTACGAGCAGTACTTC | CATRGGDTYEQYF
TRBD2 | TRBJ2-7 | few | TRBV19 | TGTGCCAGTAGTACAAGCGGGGGGCCGCCCTACGAGCAGTACTTC | CASSTSGGPPYEQYF
NA | TRBJ2-7 | NA | TRBV11-2 | TGTGCCAGCAAACGGGGTGACACGTCCTACGAGCAGTACTTC | CASKRGDTSYEQYF
NA | TRBJ2-1 | NA | TRBV21-1 | TGTGCCAGCAACTCATACGGACTAGCGAGCAATGAGCAGTTCTTC | CASNSYGLASNEQFF
NA | TRBJ2-3 | NA | TRBV9 | TGTGCCAGCAGCGTAGAGGCAGATACGCAGTATTTT | CASSVEADTQYF
TRBD1 | TRBJ2-7 | NA | TRBV27 | TGTGCCAGCAGGAATACAGGGGGTGACGACTCCTACGAGCAGTACTTC | CASRNTGGDDSYEQYF
NA | TRBJ2-7 | once | TRBV6-5 | TGTGCCAGCAGTTACGCCTACGAGCAGTACTTC | CASSYAYEQYF
TRBD1 | TRBJ1-2 | few | TRBV5-1 | TGCGCCAGCAGCTTGGCAGGACAGGGGGCGAGCGGCTACACCTTC | CASSLAGQGASGYTF
TRBD2 | TRBJ2-4 | once | TRBV7-2 | TGTGCCAGCAACCCCGGGACTAGCGGGGGGGGGCACCTGTACTTC | CASNPGTSGGGHLYF
TRBD1 | TRBJ1-1 | NA | TRBV6-6 | TGTGCCAGCATTGCGGACAGGGGATATGAAGCTTTCTTT | CASIADRGYEAFF
TRBD2 | TRBJ2-1 | NA | TRBV7-3 | TGTGCCAGCAGCGACCCGGGACTAGCGGGGGGTAGCTCCTACAATGAGCAGTTCTTC | CASSDPGLAGGSSYNEQFF
TRBD1 | TRBJ1-3 | NA | TRBV29-1 | TGCAGCGTGAGGACAGGAGTCTCTGGAAACACCATATATTTT | CSVRTGVSGNTIYF
TRBD1 | TRBJ2-1 | NA | TRBV5-5 | TGTGCCAGCAGCTCCGGGACAGGGGTTTACAATGAGCAGTTCTTC | CASSSGTGVYNEQFF
NA | TRBJ2-5 | NA | TRBV7-6 | TGTGCCAGCAGCTTTCGGGCTCAGGGGGAGACCCAGTACTTC | CASSFRAQGETQYF
NA | TRBJ1-2 | NA | TRBV5-4 | TGTGCCAGCAGCTTAAACGCCGGGCAAATATATGGCTACACCTTC | CASSLNAGQIYGYTF
TRBD1 | TRBJ2-7 | NA | TRBV19 | TGTGCCAGTAGTATGGGGACAGGGCACGAGCAGTACTTC | CASSMGTGHEQYF